One and the same sample provided the 24 T cell receptor beta chains below, sequenced in a study of post-analysis software for immune sequencing data. Incorporated into the TCR beta cDNA libraries were unique molecular identifiers, which served to reduce PCR and sequencing biases. TCRdb analysed the PCR reads with MiXCR anew, one entry per CDR3 protein. The profile shows approximately 570,000 distinct CDR3 sequences, roughly 45% of them singletons. Study-level results: Patients used about 5 TRBV segments, including TRBV5-6, TRBV5-1 and TRBV20-1, more often than controls.

No antigen has been identified for these receptors. Input material: blood. Receptors originate from a girl aged 10-17 years with multiple sclerosis.

J is TRBJ2-5 and V is TRBV7-9; a weak D match, TRBD2 (7 bases). Germline values: CDR1 SEHNR, CDR2 FQNEAQ (reference sequence). CDR3 length: 17 amino acids. V lost 5 bases to trimming and J lost 2 bases, with 21 bases between them. The CDR3 loop is CASSHLAEGGSQETQYF. The DNA for the CDR3 is TGTGCCAGCAGCCATCTAGCGGAAGGGGGATCGCAAGAGACCCAGTACTTC.

This clonotype was seen repeatedly, ten times or more. The chain has TRBV10-3 and TRBJ2-7; TRBD1 matches 10 bases. The CDR3 extends over 16 amino acids. Germline-derived CDR1 and CDR2 are ENHRY and SYGVKD. Trimming took 2 bases from V and 2 from J; bases not matched to a gene: 6. The CDR3 is CAISEPGQGQTYEQYF. CDR3 DNA: TGTGCCATCAGTGAGCCGGGACAGGGGCAAACCTACGAGCAGTACTTC.

The V gene is TRBV12-3 or TRBV12-4, the J gene TRBJ2-1; the match to TRBD2 covers 7 bases. V was pared by 6 bases and J by 4 bases, with 12 bases of the junction left unmatched. The CDR3 consists of 16 residues. In DNA form, the CDR3 reads TGTGCCAGCAGCCCCCCCGGCGGGAGCGGGTACAATGAGCAGTTCTTC. Translation gives CASSPPGGSGYNEQFF.

As to this clonotype: Relative to the germline gene, one junction end is altered; a read error may explain this. J is TRBJ2-7 and V is TRBV24-1, with D perhaps matching TRBD1 or TRBD2 (6 bases each). CDR3 length: 13 residues. The V gene's germline CDR1 is KGHDR and CDR2 SFDVKD. The CDR3 here is CAISRGPLYEQYF. The CDR3, as DNA: TGTGCCATCAGTCGGGGGCCCCTCTACGAGCAGTACTTC.

The V gene is TRBV6-5, the J gene TRBJ1-5; a weak D match, TRBD1 (5 bases). Germline lookup yields CDR1 MNHEY and CDR2 SVGAGI. This CDR3 has 14 residues. V lost 6 bases and J lost 4, with 13 bases in between. For the CDR3, the DNA is TGTGCCAGCAGCTCGACAGCTTGGAATCAGCCCCAGCATTTT. Encoded protein: CASSSTAWNQPQHF.

The rearrangement links TRBV7-2 to TRBJ1-6, with D unclear. V lost 1 base and J lost 9, with 7 bases in between. CDR1 is SGHTA, CDR2 FQGNSA, per germline. This CDR3 is built from 13 residues. The DNA for the CDR3 is TGTGCCAGCAGCTTAGATAAGGTTTCACCCCTCCACTTT. Translation gives CASSLDKVSPLHF.

J is TRBJ1-1 and V is TRBV12-5; no clear D gene. The V end was cut by 1 base, the J end by 3 bases, with 12 bases between. Looked up from germline, CDR1 is LGHNT and CDR2 is FRNRAP. The CDR3 consists of 15 residues. CDR3 DNA: TGTGCTAGTGGTTTGGGGGAGGGTCCCTACACTGAAGCTTTCTTT. Amino acids: CASGLGEGPYTEAFF.

This sequence joins TRBV12-3 or TRBV12-4 and TRBJ2-1; D is undetermined. This CDR3 spans 12 amino acids. The V end lost 5 bases, the J end lost 3 bases, and 5 bases lay between the germline ends. The DNA of the CDR3 is TGTGCCAGCAGTCGTTACTACAATGAGCAGTTCTTC. Its translation: CASSRYYNEQFF.

V gene TRBV2 combines with J gene TRBJ2-1, with 13 bases lining up with TRBD2. The CDR3 is 14 amino acids. Germline assignment: CDR1 SNHLY and CDR2 FYNNEI. Trimming at V came to 6 bases and at J to 7 bases, leaving 3 bases not matched to a gene. Written as DNA, the CDR3 is TGTGCCAGCAGGGGGACTAGCGGGGTAAATGAGCAGTTCTTC. Translation: CASRGTSGVNEQFF.

This chain uses TRBV24-1 with TRBJ1-5; no firm D call. CDR3 length: 12 amino acids. Trimming removed 4 bases from V and 4 bases from J, with 4 bases in between. Looked up from germline, CDR1 is KGHDR and CDR2 is SFDVKD. In DNA form, the CDR3 reads TGTGCCACCAGTGACCGTAATCAGCCCCAGCATTTT. Its protein is CATSDRNQPQHF.

This rearrangement joins TRBV30 to TRBJ2-1; D not resolved. Trimming stripped 2 bases from V and 5 bases from J, with 4 bases between. The CDR3 runs 11 residues. The germline CDR1 and CDR2 sequences are GTSNPN and SVGIG (reference sequence). DNA for the CDR3: TGTGCCTGGAGTCACAACAATGAGCAGTTCTTC. This translates into CAWSHNNEQFF.

V usage is TRBV20-1 and J usage is TRBJ1-5, with D tentatively TRBD1 (5 bases). The V gene lost 5 bases and the J gene lost 3 bases, with 11 bases spanning the gap. Germline V gives CDR1 DFQATT, CDR2 SNEGSKA (reference sequence). The CDR3 sequence is 13 residues long. The CDR3, as DNA: TGCAGTGCTGCTACGGACACCAATCAGCCCCAGCATTTT. It translates to CSAATDTNQPQHF.

This clonotype was observed a few times. V usage is TRBV10-3 and J usage is TRBJ2-5, with a weak D call TRBD2 (6 bases). The end of the DNA is better explained by TRBJ2-7, so the J call may be wrong. This CDR3 comprises 13 residues. Germline CDR1 is ENHRY and CDR2 is SYGVKD. The CDR3, as DNA: TGTGCCATCAGTTCGGGACTGATTTACGAGCAGTACTTC. This translates into CAISSGLIYEQYF.

The chain couples TRBV25-1 to TRBJ1-2; TRBD1 matches at 7 bases. V dropped 3 bases and J dropped 0; count of bases not matched to a gene: 4. The CDR3 runs 15 residues. From germline, CDR1 is MGHDK and CDR2 SYGVNS. CDR3 DNA: TGTGCCAGCAGTGACCCTGGGACAGCTAACTATGGCTACACCTTC. It translates to CASSDPGTANYGYTF.

In this sample, this clonotype turned up a few times. The V gene is TRBV27, the J gene TRBJ2-5; TRBD1 or TRBD2 may be the D gene (5 bases each). CDR1 and CDR2 from the germline V gene are MNHEY and SMNVEV (reference sequence). The length of the CDR3 is 15 residues. Trimming pared 5 bases from V and 1 base from J, leaving 14 bases between. CDR3 residues: CASSPSREIQETQYF. Written as DNA, the CDR3 is TGTGCCAGCAGTCCGTCCAGGGAGATCCAAGAGACCCAGTACTTC.

This clonotype has just a few counts. The chain has TRBV12-3 or TRBV12-4 and TRBJ2-1; TRBD2 matches 7 bases. The trim removed 3 bases at V and 0 bases at J, leaving 8 bases unmatched. The CDR3 extends over 17 amino acids. This CDR3 reads CASSLFWGGSSYNEQFF. CDR3 coding DNA: TGTGCCAGCAGTTTGTTTTGGGGGGGGAGCTCCTACAATGAGCAGTTCTTC.

This chain uses TRBV10-3 with TRBJ2-1, with D maybe TRBD1 (5 bases). Germline V lookup: CDR1 ENHRY, CDR2 SYGVKD. The CDR3 has 16 amino acids. V was clipped by 3 bases and J by 2 bases, with 14 bases between them. CDR3 in amino acids: CAISEPGREPYNEQFF. CDR3 nucleotide sequence: TGTGCCATCAGTGAACCCGGCAGGGAACCCTACAATGAGCAGTTCTTC.

This chain joins TRBV19 and TRBJ2-3, with 9 bases aligning to TRBD2. V shed 3 bases and J 2 bases; nucleotides not matched to a gene: 6. Germline loops: CDR1 LNHDA, CDR2 SQIVND (reference sequence). The CDR3 covers 16 residues. This CDR3 is CASSIPAGGTTDTQYF. In DNA, the CDR3 is TGTGCCAGTAGTATCCCAGCGGGGGGCACCACAGATACGCAGTATTTT.

The rearrangement uses TRBV11-2 and TRBJ2-1; 9 nucleotides align to TRBD2. The CDR3 contains 15 residues. CDR1 SGHAT and CDR2 FQNNGV come from the germline V gene. V gave up 1 base and J gave up 8 bases; unmatched junction bases: 6. CDR3 DNA sequence: TGTGCCAGCAGCTTAGTAGGGACTAGCAGCGATGAGCAGTTCTTC. This translates into CASSLVGTSSDEQFF.

There are a few counts of this clonotype. The chain combines TRBV2 with TRBJ1-1; D gene ambiguous. Trimming stripped 1 base from V and 1 base from J, with 4 bases between. The CDR3 length is 13 residues. CDR1 and CDR2 from the germline V gene are SNHLY and FYNNEI. The CDR3 DNA reads TGTGCCAGCAGTGAAGGGGAGAACACTGAAGCTTTCTTT. Translation gives CASSEGENTEAFF.

This clonotype was detected only once. The junction does not match germline at one end; this may be a read error. This sequence joins TRBV4-1 and TRBJ2-3; D not resolved. The CDR3 is made up of 13 amino acids. Looked up from germline, CDR1 is MGHRA and CDR2 is YSYEKL. The CDR3 sequence: CAGSQGRTDTQYF. CDR3 coding DNA: TGCGCCGGCAGCCAAGGGCGGACAGATACGCAGTATTTT.

In DNA, the CDR3 is TGCGCCAGCAGCTTGAAGGGACAGGGAGGAAGGGAGCAGTACTTC. It is translated as CASSLKGQGGREQYF. J is TRBJ2-7 and V is TRBV5-1; 9 bases are shared with TRBD1. The CDR3 spans 15 residues. Germline CDR1 is SGHRS and CDR2 is YFSETQ. With V trimmed by 1 base and J by 7 bases, 9 bases remained unmatched. The full variable domain, completed using reference TRBV5-1 and TRBJ2-7, is KAGVTQTPRYLIKTRGQQVTLSCSPISGHRSVSWYQQTPGQGLQFLFEYFSETQRNKGNFPGRFSGRQFSNSRSEMNVSTLELGDSALYLCASSLKGQGGREQYFGPGTRLTVT.

This sequence joins TRBV4-1 and TRBJ2-3, with D hard to call. Trimming removed 0 bases at V and 2 bases at J, with 9 bases between. CDR3 length: 15 residues. CDR1 is MGHRA, CDR2 YSYEKL, per germline. The CDR3, as DNA: TGCGCCAGCAGCCAAGATCCCTTTAACACAGATACGCAGTATTTT. Translation: CASSQDPFNTDTQYF.

In DNA form, the CDR3 reads TGCAGCGTTGTCTTCGACACTGAAGCTTTCTTT. The encoded protein is CSVVFDTEAFF. The gene calls are TRBV29-1 and TRBJ1-1; unclear D gene. Germline-derived CDR1 and CDR2 are SQVTM and ANQGSEA. This CDR3 has 11 amino acids. V was pared by 4 bases and J by 3 bases, with 6 bases between.